This T cell receptor (beta chain) was recorded in a study of cytomegalovirus exposure and HLA in healthy donors. Across the study: A prior analysis found roughly 100 million unique TCR beta sequences from 150 million to 200 million T cells.

Participants comprised healthy donors of bone marrow. Primers included in the PCR were 60 Vbeta and 13 Jbeta primers. Some clones are missing from TCRdb's copy, which holds only in-frame ones; the method was immunoSEQ multiplex PCR. The table lists around 220,000 clones, over 65% of them singletons. V lost 4 bases, J lost 4 bases, and 16 bases lay in between. In germline, CDR1 is MGHDK, CDR2 SYGVNS. The length of the CDR3 is 16 residues. The sequencing sample was made of PBMCs. The J gene is TRBJ2-2, the V gene TRBV25-1, with TRBD1 as a possible D gene (6 bases). The sequence was collected from a man in his forties in good health and CMV-seronegative. This CDR3 reads CASSALTGVPTGELFF. The CDR3 nucleotides read TGTGCCAGCAGTGCACTGACAGGAGTCCCCACCGGGGAGCTGTTTTTT.